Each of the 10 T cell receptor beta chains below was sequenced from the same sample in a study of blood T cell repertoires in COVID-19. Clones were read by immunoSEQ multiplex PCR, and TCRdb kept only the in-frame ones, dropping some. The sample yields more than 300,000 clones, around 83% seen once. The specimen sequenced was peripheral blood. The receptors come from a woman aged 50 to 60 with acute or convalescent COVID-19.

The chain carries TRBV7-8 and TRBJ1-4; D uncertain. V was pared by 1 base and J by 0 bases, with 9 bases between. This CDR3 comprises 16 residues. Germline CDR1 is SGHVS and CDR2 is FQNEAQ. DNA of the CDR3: TGTGCCAGCAGCTTAGGGTTCGGGACAACTAATGAAAAACTGTTTTTT. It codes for CASSLGFGTTNEKLFF.

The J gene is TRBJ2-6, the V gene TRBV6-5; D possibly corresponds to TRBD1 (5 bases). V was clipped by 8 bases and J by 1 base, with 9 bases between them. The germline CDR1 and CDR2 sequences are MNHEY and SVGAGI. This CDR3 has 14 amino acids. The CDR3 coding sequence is TGTGCCAGCGTAGACAGTTCTGGGGCCAACGTCCTGACTTTC. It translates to CASVDSSGANVLTF.

The CDR3 loop reads CASSSGGGGYQFF. In DNA form, the CDR3 reads TGTGCCAGCAGCTCCGGGGGTGGGGGGTATCAGTTCTTC. This chain links TRBV3-1 (or the pseudogene TRBV3-2) with TRBJ2-1, with a possible D match to TRBD2 (6 bases). CDR1 and CDR2 from the germline V gene are LGHDT and YNNKEL (reference sequence). The CDR3 contains 13 residues. Trimming cost V 5 bases and J 13 bases, with 18 bases left between them.

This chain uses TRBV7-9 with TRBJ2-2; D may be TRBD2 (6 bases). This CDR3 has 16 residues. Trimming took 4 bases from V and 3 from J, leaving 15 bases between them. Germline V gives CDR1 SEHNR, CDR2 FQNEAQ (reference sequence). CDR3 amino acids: CASSSESGTYTGELFF. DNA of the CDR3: TGTGCCAGCAGCTCGGAATCAGGGACTTACACCGGGGAGCTGTTTTTT. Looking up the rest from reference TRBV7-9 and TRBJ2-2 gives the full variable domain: DTGVSQNPRHKITKRGQNVTFRCDPISEHNRLYWYRQTLGQGPEFLTYFQNEAQLEKSRLLSDRFSAERPKGSFSTLEIQRTEQGDSAMYLCASSSESGTYTGELFFGEGSRLTVL.

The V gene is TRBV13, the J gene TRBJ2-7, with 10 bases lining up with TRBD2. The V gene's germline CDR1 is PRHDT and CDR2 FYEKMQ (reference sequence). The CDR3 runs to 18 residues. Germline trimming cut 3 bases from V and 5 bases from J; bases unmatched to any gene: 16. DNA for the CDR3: TGTGCCAGCAGCTTGACCTGGGGACTAGCGCCCGACCGGGACGAGCAGTACTTC. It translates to CASSLTWGLAPDRDEQYF.

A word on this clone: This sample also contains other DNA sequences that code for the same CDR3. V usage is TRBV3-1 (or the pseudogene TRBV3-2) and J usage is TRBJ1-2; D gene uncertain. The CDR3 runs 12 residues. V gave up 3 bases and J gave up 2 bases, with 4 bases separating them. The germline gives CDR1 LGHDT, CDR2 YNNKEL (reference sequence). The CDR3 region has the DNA TGTGCCAGCAGCCAGCAGAACTATGGCTACACCTTC. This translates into CASSQQNYGYTF.

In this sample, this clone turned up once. CDR3 bases: TGTGCCAGCAGCACAGGACTAGCGGGAACTTATGAGCAGTTCTTC. It encodes CASSTGLAGTYEQFF. The rearrangement joins TRBV7-6 to TRBJ2-1; 12 positions match TRBD2. V shed 5 bases and J 8 bases; nucleotides not matched to a gene: 7. CDR3 length: 15 residues. Germline-derived CDR1 and CDR2 are SGHVS and FNYEAQ.

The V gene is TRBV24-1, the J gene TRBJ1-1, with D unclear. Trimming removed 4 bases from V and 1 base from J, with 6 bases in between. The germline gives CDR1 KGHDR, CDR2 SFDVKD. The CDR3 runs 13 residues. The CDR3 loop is CATSEHPNTEAFF. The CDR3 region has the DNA TGTGCCACCAGTGAACACCCGAACACTGAAGCTTTCTTT.

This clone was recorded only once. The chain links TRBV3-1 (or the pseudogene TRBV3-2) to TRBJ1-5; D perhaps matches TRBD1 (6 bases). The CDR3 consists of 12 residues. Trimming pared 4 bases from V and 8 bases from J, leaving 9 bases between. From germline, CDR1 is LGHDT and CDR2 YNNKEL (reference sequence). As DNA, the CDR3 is TGTGCCAGCAGCCGACAGGCCGAGCCCCAGCATTTT. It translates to CASSRQAEPQHF.

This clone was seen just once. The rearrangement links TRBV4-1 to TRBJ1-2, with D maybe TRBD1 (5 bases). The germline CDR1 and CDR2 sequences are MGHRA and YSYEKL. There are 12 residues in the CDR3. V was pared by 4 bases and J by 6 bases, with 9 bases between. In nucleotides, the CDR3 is TGCGCCAGCAGCCTGGCGGGGGATGGCTACACCTTC. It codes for CASSLAGDGYTF.